This entry lists 28 T cell receptor beta chains sequenced from one sample in a study of blood T cell repertoires in COVID-19. Measured with immunoSEQ multiplex PCR; TCRdb has only the in-frame clones, and not every one. This sample carries about 110,000 clones, roughly 85% of them seen once, and the ten largest clones take around 16%. The sample consisted of peripheral blood. These receptors were obtained from a woman aged 80 or over with active or convalescent COVID-19.

V is TRBV20-1 and J is TRBJ2-5; D not resolved. The V gene's germline CDR1 is DFQATT and CDR2 SNEGSKA (reference sequence). V was clipped by 3 bases and J by 0 bases, with 11 bases between them. This CDR3 is 14 amino acids long. The CDR3, as DNA: TGCAGTGCTAGTGATGGCAGAAACCAAGAGACCCAGTACTTC. Its protein product is CSASDGRNQETQYF.

V is TRBV28 and J is TRBJ2-5, with 7 bases lining up with TRBD1. CDR1 MDHEN and CDR2 SYDVKM come from the germline V gene. V gave up 2 bases and J gave up 1 base; unmatched junction bases: 4. CDR3 length: 15 amino acids. The CDR3 is CASSLLQGSQETQYF. As DNA, the CDR3 is TGTGCCAGCAGTTTACTACAGGGGAGCCAAGAGACCCAGTACTTC.

The V and J genes are TRBV14 and TRBJ1-2; D uncertain. Trimming pared 1 base from V and 8 bases from J, leaving 20 bases between. This CDR3 region has 16 residues. CDR1 and CDR2 (germline): SGHDN, FVKESK. CDR3 in amino acids: CASSQALLGALSGYTF. The CDR3, as DNA: TGTGCCAGCAGCCAAGCCCTCCTGGGAGCTCTGTCGGGCTACACCTTC.

The chain uses TRBV9 and TRBJ2-2; a possible D gene is TRBD2 (5 bases). Looked up from germline, CDR1 is SGDLS and CDR2 is YYNGEE. Trimming stripped 2 bases from V and 4 bases from J, with 15 bases between. The CDR3 spans 16 residues. Written as DNA, the CDR3 is TGTGCCAGCAGCGTGGGAGCGGTAGTTAGCACCGGGGAGCTGTTTTTT. It encodes CASSVGAVVSTGELFF.

This chain uses TRBV29-1 with TRBJ2-7; 7 nucleotides line up with TRBD1. The CDR3 spans 15 residues. The V gene end was trimmed by 4 bases and the J gene end by 5 bases; junction bases not matched to a gene: 14. CDR1 and CDR2 (germline): SQVTM, ANQGSEA. The CDR3 coding sequence is TGCAGCGTTGCCCCAAGGACAGGTTCTCTCCACGAGCAGTACTTC. Translating it yields CSVAPRTGSLHEQYF.

This clone was seen just once. This rearrangement joins TRBV21-1 to TRBJ2-3; TRBD2 reflects the table's D call only, with no check against the DNA. TRBV21-1 is recorded as a pseudogene. CDR3 size: 12 residues. CDR3 residues: CASSLFRDTQYF. The CDR3 nucleotides read TGTGCCAGCAGCCTCTTCCGAGATACGCAGTATTTT.

The chain joins TRBV7-5 to TRBJ2-1; the D call in the table, TRBD2, was not verified against the DNA. TRBV7-5 is flagged as a pseudogene. CDR3 length: 16 amino acids. In DNA, the CDR3 is TGTGCCAGCTACCAGCCGGGACTAGCGGGAGTGAATGAGCAGTTCTTC. Encoded protein: CASYQPGLAGVNEQFF.

The rearrangement links TRBV18 to TRBJ2-7, with TRBD2 identical over 10 bases. Germline loops: CDR1 KGHSH, CDR2 LQKENI. V lost 6 bases to trimming and J lost 5 bases; unmatched junction nucleotides: 19. The CDR3 covers 18 residues. The CDR3 DNA reads as TGTGCCAGCTCCCCCCCTAGCGGGAGTTTTCGGGGTTATGACGAGCAGTACTTC. Its protein product is CASSPPSGSFRGYDEQYF. The whole variable domain, filled in from reference TRBV18 and TRBJ2-7, reads NAGVMQNPRHLVRRRGQEARLRCSPMKGHSHVYWYRQLPEEGLKFMVYLQKENIIDESGMPKERFSAEFPKEGPSILRIQQVVRGDSAAYFCASSPPSGSFRGYDEQYFGPGTRLTVT.

This clone was detected a few times. The chain recombines TRBV7-9 with TRBJ2-1; tentative D call: TRBD2 (5 bases). Germline CDR1 SEHNR, CDR2 FQNEAQ (reference sequence). Deletions cut 4 bases from V and 4 bases from J, with 11 bases between. The CDR3 contains 14 residues. CDR3 coding DNA: TGTGCCAGCAGCTCGGGATCTTTTTACAATGAGCAGTTCTTC. Translated, it gives CASSSGSFYNEQFF.

This chain links TRBV11-2 with TRBJ2-7; D remains ambiguous. V lost 6 bases and J 5 bases, leaving 11 bases between the germline ends. The CDR3 is 12 amino acids. Germline V CDR1 and CDR2: SGHAT, FQNNGV. Written as DNA, the CDR3 is TGTGCCAGCAGAAACTCGCGGCACGAGCAGTACTTC. It encodes CASRNSRHEQYF.

The chain recombines TRBV3-1 (or the pseudogene TRBV3-2) with TRBJ2-1; 9 bases match TRBD1. Germline V CDR1 and CDR2: LGHDT, YNNKEL (reference sequence). The CDR3 has 15 amino acids. V was clipped by 1 base and J by 4 bases; unmatched bases: 2. The CDR3 nucleotides are TGTGCCAGCAGCCAAGCGGGGACAGGGTACAATGAGCAGTTCTTC. This translates into CASSQAGTGYNEQFF.

This clone was detected only once. This chain links TRBV7-9 with TRBJ2-2, with 9 bases matching TRBD2. CDR3 length equals 15 residues. V dropped 4 bases and J dropped 4; count of bases not matched to a gene: 4. CDR1 is SEHNR and CDR2 is FQNEAQ in the germline V gene (reference sequence). The CDR3 DNA reads as TGTGCCAGCAGCTCGGGACTAGCCTCCACCGGGGAGCTGTTTTTT. It yields the protein CASSSGLASTGELFF.

This clone was counted many times. V usage is TRBV25-1 and J usage is TRBJ2-2; D is unresolved. V lost 4 bases and J 3 bases, leaving 9 bases between the germline ends. The CDR3 runs 14 residues. From germline, CDR1 is MGHDK and CDR2 SYGVNS. CDR3 in amino acids: CASSVSADTGELFF. CDR3 DNA: TGTGCCAGCAGTGTCAGCGCGGACACCGGGGAGCTGTTTTTT. Variable domain in full (rest from reference TRBV25-1 and TRBJ2-2): EADIYQTPRYLVIGTGKKITLECSQTMGHDKMYWYQQDPGMELHLIHYSYGVNSTEKGDLSSESTVSRIRTEHFPLTLESARPSHTSQYLCASSVSADTGELFFGEGSRLTVL.

V is TRBV2 and J is TRBJ2-5; TRBD2 matches at 10 bases. CDR1 is SNHLY and CDR2 is FYNNEI in the germline V gene. The CDR3 runs 15 residues. The ends lost 7 bases at V and 3 bases at J; junction bases unmatched: 8. The CDR3 protein is CASKWLAGAEETQYF. CDR3 coding DNA: TGTGCCAGCAAGTGGCTAGCGGGAGCAGAAGAGACCCAGTACTTC.

The chain is built from TRBV18 and TRBJ2-1, with 10 bases lining up with TRBD2. Germline CDR1 reads KGHSH; CDR2 reads LQKENI. The CDR3 has 15 amino acids. The trim removed 1 base at V and 4 bases at J, leaving 1 base unmatched. DNA of the CDR3: TGTGCCAGCTCACCACAGCGGGGGGGATACAATGAGCAGTTCTTC. Translation gives CASSPQRGGYNEQFF.

In DNA, the CDR3 is TGTGCCAGCAGTCGGCCTGACAGGGACGAGCAGTACTTC. It encodes CASSRPDRDEQYF. The chain recombines TRBV28 with TRBJ2-7; 7 bases line up with TRBD1. The CDR3 has 13 amino acids. V was pared by 5 bases and J by 5 bases, with 6 bases of the junction left unmatched. Per germline, CDR1 MDHEN and CDR2 SYDVKM.

The J gene is TRBJ2-3, the V gene TRBV11-2, with 10 nucleotides matching TRBD2. This CDR3 region has 15 residues. With 3 bases clipped from V and 4 bases from J, the junction kept 4 bases outside the gene matches. CDR1 is SGHAT, CDR2 FQNNGV, per germline. DNA for the CDR3: TGTGCCAGCAGCTTTACTAGCGGGGCGGCAGATACGCAGTATTTT. This encodes CASSFTSGAADTQYF.

This chain connects TRBV6-4 to TRBJ2-1; possibly TRBD1 for D (6 bases). The CDR3 is made up of 17 amino acids. Trimming stripped 6 bases from V and 4 bases from J, with 22 bases between. Germline-derived CDR1 and CDR2 are MRHNA and SNTAGT. The CDR3 DNA sequence: TGTGCCAGCAGCACAACGGAAGGACAGACCTATTACAATGAGCAGTTCTTC. Its translation is CASSTTEGQTYYNEQFF.

J is TRBJ2-1 and V is TRBV6-2 or TRBV6-3; 10 bases are shared with TRBD2. Germline CDR1 is MNHEY and CDR2 is SVGEGT. Trimming removed 4 bases from V and 5 bases from J; junction bases left unmatched: 8. CDR3 length: 16 residues. The CDR3 protein is CASSSASGGGDNEQFF. The CDR3 DNA reads as TGTGCCAGCAGTTCCGCTAGCGGGGGAGGGGACAATGAGCAGTTCTTC.

The chain has TRBV11-2 and TRBJ2-7; D possibly corresponds to TRBD2 (6 bases). The V gene lost 4 bases and the J gene lost 11 bases, with 18 bases spanning the gap. CDR3 size: 13 residues. Per the germline V gene, CDR1 is SGHAT and CDR2 is FQNNGV. CDR3 nucleotide sequence: TGTGCCAGCAGCTCCCAGCTCCGGGACTTTAAGTACTTC. Amino acids: CASSSQLRDFKYF.

This clone was seen a handful of times. J is TRBJ2-7 and V is TRBV12-1; the tabulated D call, TRBD2, remains unverified against the DNA. TRBV12-1 constitutes a pseudogene. The CDR3 consists of 15 residues. The CDR3 bases are TGTGCCAGCAGCTTTCGGCGGGAGGGCCGTTACGAGCAGTACTTC. Protein sequence: CASSFRREGRYEQYF.

The V gene is TRBV19, the J gene TRBJ2-3, with D perhaps matching TRBD1 (7 bases). V gave up 9 bases and J gave up 6 bases, with 16 bases separating them. This CDR3 comprises 13 residues. The V gene's germline CDR1 is LNHDA and CDR2 SQIVND (reference sequence). The CDR3 DNA follows: TGTGCCAGCGCGGGACAGTACGGGGATACGCAGTATTTT. This gives the protein CASAGQYGDTQYF.

The J gene is TRBJ2-7, the V gene TRBV6-5; D not resolved. CDR1 is MNHEY and CDR2 is SVGAGI in the germline V gene. Trimming shortened V by 5 bases and J by 2 bases, and 13 bases separated the two germline ends. This CDR3 spans 14 amino acids. This CDR3 is CASSPRHRAYEQYF. Here the CDR3 DNA reads TGTGCCAGCAGTCCTCGACACCGAGCCTACGAGCAGTACTTC.

V and J are TRBV5-1 and TRBJ2-7, with D perhaps matching TRBD2 (5 bases). CDR3 length: 16 residues. Germline CDR1 SGHRS, CDR2 YFSETQ. The ends were cut back, 0 bases at V and 2 bases at J, with 15 bases in the middle. CDR3: CASSLVDRGPPYEQYF. CDR3 nucleotide sequence: TGCGCCAGCAGCTTGGTCGACCGAGGGCCCCCCTACGAGCAGTACTTC.

V and J are TRBV14 and TRBJ2-7; D might be TRBD2 (5 bases). The CDR3 covers 14 residues. Germline-derived CDR1 and CDR2 are SGHDN and FVKESK. V was cut by 3 bases and J by 0 bases, with 9 bases left in between. The CDR3 here is CASSHLRDSYEQYF. DNA for the CDR3: TGTGCCAGCAGCCACCTCCGGGACTCCTACGAGCAGTACTTC.

This chain joins TRBV6-6 and TRBJ2-1, with 9 bases matching TRBD2. This CDR3 spans 16 amino acids. Germline V gene sequence: CDR1 MNHNY, CDR2 SVGAGI (reference sequence). V was clipped by 5 bases and J by 8 bases; unmatched bases: 13. This CDR3 reads CASSPGVAGVRDEQFF. CDR3 coding DNA: TGTGCCAGCAGTCCTGGGGTAGCGGGAGTTCGCGATGAGCAGTTCTTC.

At least ten counts were recorded for this clone. The J gene is TRBJ1-1, the V gene TRBV7-8, with D unclear. Trimming took 11 bases from V and 5 from J, leaving 12 bases between them. Looked up from germline, CDR1 is SGHVS and CDR2 is FQNEAQ. CDR3 length equals 11 residues. The CDR3 loop is CALTPVTEAFF. The CDR3 bases are TGTGCCCTGACTCCCGTGACTGAAGCTTTCTTT.

The genes are TRBV12-5 and TRBJ2-3; 8 bases align to TRBD2. V shed 8 bases and J 1 base; nucleotides not matched to a gene: 8. This CDR3 region has 15 residues. The germline gives CDR1 LGHNT, CDR2 FRNRAP. In DNA, the CDR3 is TGTGCTAGTTCGGGGGGGAACACGGGCACAGATACGCAGTATTTT. Translated, it gives CASSGGNTGTDTQYF.